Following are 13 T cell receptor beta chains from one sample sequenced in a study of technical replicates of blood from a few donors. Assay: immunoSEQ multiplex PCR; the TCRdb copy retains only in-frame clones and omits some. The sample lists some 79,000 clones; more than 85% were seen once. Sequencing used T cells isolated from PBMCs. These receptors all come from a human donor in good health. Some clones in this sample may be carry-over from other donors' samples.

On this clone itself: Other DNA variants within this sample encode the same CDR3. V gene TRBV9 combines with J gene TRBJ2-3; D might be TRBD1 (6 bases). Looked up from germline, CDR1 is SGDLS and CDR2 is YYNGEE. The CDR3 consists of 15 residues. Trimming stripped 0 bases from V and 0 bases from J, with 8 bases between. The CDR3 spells CASSVDGTSTDTQYF. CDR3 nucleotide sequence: TGTGCCAGCAGCGTAGATGGGACAAGCACAGATACGCAGTATTTT.

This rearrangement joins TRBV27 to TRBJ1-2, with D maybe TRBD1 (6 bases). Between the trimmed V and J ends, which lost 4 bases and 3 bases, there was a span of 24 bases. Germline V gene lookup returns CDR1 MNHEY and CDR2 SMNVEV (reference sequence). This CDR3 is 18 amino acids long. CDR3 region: CASSSLPIWGHTYYGYTF. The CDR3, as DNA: TGTGCCAGCAGTTCTCTCCCTATCTGGGGACATACCTACTATGGCTACACCTTC.

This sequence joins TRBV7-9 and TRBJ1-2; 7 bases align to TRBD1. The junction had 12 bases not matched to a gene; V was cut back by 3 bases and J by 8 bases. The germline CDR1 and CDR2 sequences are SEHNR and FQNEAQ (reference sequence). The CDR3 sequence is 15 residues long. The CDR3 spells CASSLGRDSPGGYTF. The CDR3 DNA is TGTGCCAGCAGCTTGGGACGGGACAGTCCCGGAGGCTACACCTTC.

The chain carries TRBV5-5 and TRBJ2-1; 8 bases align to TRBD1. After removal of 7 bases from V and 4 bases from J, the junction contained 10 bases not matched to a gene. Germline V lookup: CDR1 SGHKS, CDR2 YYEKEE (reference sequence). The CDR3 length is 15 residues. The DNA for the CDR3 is TGTGCCAGCCTGATGGTGGGGACAGGTTACAATGAGCAGTTCTTC. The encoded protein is CASLMVGTGYNEQFF.

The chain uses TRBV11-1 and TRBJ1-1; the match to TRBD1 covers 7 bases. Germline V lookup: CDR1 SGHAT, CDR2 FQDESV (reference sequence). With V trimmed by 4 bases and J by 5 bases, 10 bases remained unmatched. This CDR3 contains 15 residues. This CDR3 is CASSSGGSVVTEAFF. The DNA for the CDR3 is TGTGCCAGCAGCTCAGGGGGTTCGGTAGTTACTGAAGCTTTCTTT. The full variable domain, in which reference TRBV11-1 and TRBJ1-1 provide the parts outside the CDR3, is EAEVAQSPRYKITEKSQAVAFWCDPISGHATLYWYRQILGQGPELLVQFQDESVVDDSQLPKDRFSAERLKGVDSTLKIQPAELGDSAMYLCASSSGGSVVTEAFFGQGTRLTVV.

The CDR3 DNA follows: TGTGCCAGCAGCTTAGTGCCAGGCTCTGGGGCCAACGTCCTGACTTTC. Its protein is CASSLVPGSGANVLTF. The chain employs TRBV11-2 and TRBJ2-6; D unresolved. Germline-derived CDR1 and CDR2 are SGHAT and FQNNGV. V was trimmed by 1 base and J by 0 bases, leaving 7 bases between them. The CDR3 covers 16 residues.

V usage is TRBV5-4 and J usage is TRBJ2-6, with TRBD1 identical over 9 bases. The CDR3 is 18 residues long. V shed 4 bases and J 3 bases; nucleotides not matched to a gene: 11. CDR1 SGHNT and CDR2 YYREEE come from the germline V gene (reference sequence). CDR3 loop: CASSLRTGDWFGANVLTF. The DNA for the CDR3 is TGTGCCAGCAGCCTCAGGACAGGGGATTGGTTTGGGGCCAACGTCCTGACTTTC.

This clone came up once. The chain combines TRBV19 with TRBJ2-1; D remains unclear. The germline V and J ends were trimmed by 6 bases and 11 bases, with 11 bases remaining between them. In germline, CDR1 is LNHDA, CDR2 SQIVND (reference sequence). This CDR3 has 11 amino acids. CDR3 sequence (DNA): TGTGCCAGTAGCGTATATGAGAAGCAGTTCTTC. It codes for CASSVYEKQFF.

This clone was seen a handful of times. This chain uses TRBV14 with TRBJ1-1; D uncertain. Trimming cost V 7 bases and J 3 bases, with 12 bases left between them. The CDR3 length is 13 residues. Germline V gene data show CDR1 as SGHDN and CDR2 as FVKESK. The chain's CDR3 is CASTTGRDTEAFF. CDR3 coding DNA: TGTGCCAGCACCACGGGAAGGGACACTGAAGCTTTCTTT.

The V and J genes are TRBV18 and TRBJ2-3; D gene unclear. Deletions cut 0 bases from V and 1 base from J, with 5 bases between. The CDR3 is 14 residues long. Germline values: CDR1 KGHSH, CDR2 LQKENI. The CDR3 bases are TGTGCCAGCTCACCACCGTTAGGCACAGATACGCAGTATTTT. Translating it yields CASSPPLGTDTQYF.

In DNA form, the CDR3 reads TGTGCCAGCAGTGTAAATTCCGGGGAGCTGTTTTTT. It is translated as CASSVNSGELFF. The chain employs TRBV6-1 and TRBJ2-2; no firm D call. This CDR3 spans 12 amino acids. V shed 4 bases and J shed 6 bases, with 6 bases lying between them. Germline V gene data show CDR1 as MNHNS and CDR2 as SASEGT.

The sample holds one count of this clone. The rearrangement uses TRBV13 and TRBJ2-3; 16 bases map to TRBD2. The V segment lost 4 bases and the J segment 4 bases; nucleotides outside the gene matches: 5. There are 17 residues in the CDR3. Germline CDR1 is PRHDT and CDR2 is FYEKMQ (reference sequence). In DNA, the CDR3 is TGTGCCAGCAGCTCACTGGGACTAGCGGGAGGGCCAGATACGCAGTATTTT. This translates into CASSSLGLAGGPDTQYF. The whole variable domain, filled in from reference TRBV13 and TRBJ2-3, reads AAGVIQSPRHLIKEKRETATLKCYPIPRHDTVYWYQQGPGQDPQFLISFYEKMQSDKGSIPDRFSAQQFSDYHSELNMSSLELGDSALYFCASSSLGLAGGPDTQYFGPGTRLTVL.

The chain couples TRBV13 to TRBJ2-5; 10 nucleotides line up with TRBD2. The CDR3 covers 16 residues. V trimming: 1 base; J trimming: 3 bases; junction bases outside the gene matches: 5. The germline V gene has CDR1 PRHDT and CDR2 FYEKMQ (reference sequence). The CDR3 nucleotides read TGTGCCAGCAGCTTAGAGGGGCTAGCGGGAGAAGAGACCCAGTACTTC. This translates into CASSLEGLAGEETQYF.